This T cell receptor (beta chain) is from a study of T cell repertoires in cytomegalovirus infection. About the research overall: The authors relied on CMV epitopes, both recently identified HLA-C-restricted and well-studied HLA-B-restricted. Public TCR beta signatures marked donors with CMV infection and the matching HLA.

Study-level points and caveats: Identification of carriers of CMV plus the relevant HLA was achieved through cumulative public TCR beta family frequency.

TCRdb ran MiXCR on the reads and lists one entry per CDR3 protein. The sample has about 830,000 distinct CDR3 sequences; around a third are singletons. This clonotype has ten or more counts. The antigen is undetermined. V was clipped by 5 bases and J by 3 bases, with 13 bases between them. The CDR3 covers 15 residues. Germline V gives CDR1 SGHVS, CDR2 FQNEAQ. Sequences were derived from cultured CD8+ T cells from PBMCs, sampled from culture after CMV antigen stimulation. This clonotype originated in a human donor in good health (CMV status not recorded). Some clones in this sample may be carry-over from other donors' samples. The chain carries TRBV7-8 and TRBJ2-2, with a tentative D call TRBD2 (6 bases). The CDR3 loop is CASSVGTGYTGELFF. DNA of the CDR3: TGTGCCAGCAGCGTCGGGACTGGTTACACCGGGGAGCTGTTTTTT.